This T cell receptor beta chain was obtained from a study of cytomegalovirus exposure and HLA in healthy donors. Points from the study as a whole: Serostatus for CMV was the only available immune exposure information.

A remark on this clone: Its antigen remains unidentified.

60 Vbeta and 13 Jbeta primers were used in PCR. The data were produced by immunoSEQ multiplex PCR, yet TCRdb's version contains in-frame clones alone and is incomplete. Found here are 190,000 or so clones, around 86% of them singletons; the top ten hold over 1.5%. The V segment lost 5 bases and the J segment 6 bases; nucleotides outside the gene matches: 6. Germline V lookup: CDR1 SNHLY, CDR2 FYNNEI. The CDR3 totals 15 residues. This sequence was found in a man aged 45 to 65 in good health and CMV-seronegative. The V gene is TRBV2, the J gene TRBJ1-5; 11 positions match TRBD1. The sequencing sample was made of PBMCs. The chain's CDR3 is CASSIGQGARQPQHF. As DNA, the CDR3 is TGTGCCAGCAGTATCGGACAGGGGGCGCGTCAGCCCCAGCATTTT.